These 32 T cell receptor beta chains were sequenced from one sample in a study of CD4 T cells in relation to SARS-CoV-2 and coronaviruses. The unexposed donors gave CD4+ T cells in about 2011-2019, prior to COVID-19. Isolation of CD4+ T cells took place after roughly nine days in culture. What these receptors recognize is not known. Clones were read by immunoSEQ multiplex PCR, and TCRdb kept only the in-frame ones, dropping some. This repertoire shows 23,000 or so clones, over 60% found once; its top ten account for roughly a fifth. Sequences were obtained from CD4+ T cells from PBMCs, cultured in vitro. These receptors originate from a human donor in good health.

The V gene is TRBV7-2, the J gene TRBJ1-1; 12 positions agree with TRBD1. The CDR3 loop spans 17 amino acids. Germline V gene lookup returns CDR1 SGHTA and CDR2 FQGNSA. Germline trimming cut 4 bases from V and 4 bases from J; bases unmatched to any gene: 10. The CDR3 DNA follows: TGTGCCAGCAGCTCCCGGGGACAGGGGGCGATTATCACTGAAGCTTTCTTT. Translated, it gives CASSSRGQGAIITEAFF. The full variable domain, completed using reference TRBV7-2 and TRBJ1-1, is GAGVSQSPSNKVTEKGKDVELRCDPISGHTALYWYRQSLGQGLEFLIYFQGNSAPDKSGLPSDRFSAERTGGSVSTLTIQRTQQEDSAVYLCASSSRGQGAIITEAFFGQGTRLTVV.

This clone was picked up a small number of times. This chain joins TRBV19 and TRBJ1-5, with D maybe TRBD1 (5 bases). Trimming took off 5 bases at V and 5 bases at J, with 13 bases between the two ends. Per germline, CDR1 LNHDA and CDR2 SQIVND (reference sequence). The CDR3 covers 14 residues. CDR3: CASSQRGTDQPQHF. The CDR3 DNA reads TGTGCCAGTAGTCAACGGGGGACGGATCAGCCCCAGCATTTT.

This chain's CDR3 is CASSTRTSRETQYF. CDR3 nucleotide sequence: TGTGCCAGCAGCACCAGGACTAGCCGGGAGACCCAGTACTTC. The J gene is TRBJ2-5, the V gene TRBV7-8; 8 bases are shared with TRBD2. The CDR3 runs to 14 residues. Germline V gene sequence: CDR1 SGHVS, CDR2 FQNEAQ. V lost 5 bases to trimming and J lost 5 bases; unmatched junction nucleotides: 7.

This chain connects TRBV6-2 or TRBV6-3 to TRBJ1-2, with D unresolved. Between the trimmed V and J ends, which lost 4 bases and 4 bases, there was a span of 13 bases. CDR1 MNHEY and CDR2 SVGEGT come from the germline V gene. CDR3 length: 14 residues. CDR3 protein: CASSSFTVGYGYTF. CDR3 DNA: TGTGCCAGCAGTTCCTTCACAGTTGGCTATGGCTACACCTTC.

This clone was seen a handful of times. This rearrangement joins TRBV29-1 to TRBJ2-7; D tentatively reads TRBD1 or TRBD2 (5 bases each). The germline CDR1 and CDR2 sequences are SQVTM and ANQGSEA. The germline V and J ends were trimmed by 6 bases and 12 bases, with 15 bases remaining between them. CDR3 size: 10 residues. CDR3 region: CSVRNGALYF. CDR3 DNA: TGCAGCGTCCGCAACGGGGCTCTGTACTTC.

This clone was observed a handful of times. This rearrangement joins TRBV27 to TRBJ2-7; 7 nucleotides line up with TRBD2. The CDR3 spans 16 residues. The germline V gene encodes CDR1 MNHEY and CDR2 SMNVEV (reference sequence). Germline trimming cut 0 bases from V and 0 bases from J; bases unmatched to any gene: 5. CDR3 amino acids: CASSLSGGFSSYEQYF. The CDR3 DNA reads as TGTGCCAGCAGTTTATCGGGAGGGTTCAGCTCCTACGAGCAGTACTTC.

The V gene is TRBV5-1, the J gene TRBJ2-1; D possibly corresponds to TRBD2 (6 bases). V lost 4 bases, J lost 0 bases, and 14 bases lay in between. Looked up from germline, CDR1 is SGHRS and CDR2 is YFSETQ. This CDR3 is built from 16 residues. CDR3 sequence: CASSPEGRTSYNEQFF. The CDR3, as DNA: TGCGCCAGCAGCCCGGAGGGGCGGACCTCCTACAATGAGCAGTTCTTC.

This clone showed up just a few times. This rearrangement joins TRBV6-6 to TRBJ2-1, with 8 bases aligning to TRBD2. The trim removed 7 bases at V and 0 bases at J, leaving 11 bases unmatched. Germline CDR1 MNHNY, CDR2 SVGAGI (reference sequence). The CDR3 length is 17 residues. CDR3 coding DNA: TGTGCCAGCATTCGGGCGGGCGGGGGGAGCTCCTACAATGAGCAGTTCTTC. It yields the protein CASIRAGGGSSYNEQFF.

V is TRBV5-1 and J is TRBJ2-7; maybe TRBD2 (6 bases). Germline V gene data show CDR1 as SGHRS and CDR2 as YFSETQ. The V gene lost 0 bases and the J gene lost 2 bases, with 9 bases spanning the gap. The CDR3 is made up of 14 amino acids. The CDR3 loop reads CASSLDRGTYEQYF. In DNA, the CDR3 is TGCGCCAGCAGCTTGGATCGGGGGACCTACGAGCAGTACTTC.

The V call is TRBV19, the J call TRBJ2-1; 7 nucleotides match TRBD2. Germline CDR1 is LNHDA and CDR2 is SQIVND (reference sequence). V lost 6 bases and J lost 8; bases outside the gene matches: 25. This CDR3 is 19 amino acids long. Written as DNA, the CDR3 is TGTGCCAGTAGCGAGCCGATCCCGTTTTTGGGAGGGGAAGGTGATGAGCAGTTCTTC. Amino acids: CASSEPIPFLGGEGDEQFF.

This chain connects TRBV19 to TRBJ2-7; maybe TRBD1 (6 bases). The CDR3 runs 12 residues. The germline V gene has CDR1 LNHDA and CDR2 SQIVND (reference sequence). Between the trimmed V and J ends, which lost 8 bases and 2 bases, there was a span of 10 bases. The CDR3 bases are TGTGCCAGTCGCCAGGGGACCTACGAGCAGTACTTC. Translation gives CASRQGTYEQYF.

This clone was detected only a few times. The chain has TRBV6-6 and TRBJ1-5; D gene uncertain. This CDR3 is built from 14 residues. V gave up 2 bases and J gave up 3 bases, with 8 bases separating them. The germline V gene encodes CDR1 MNHNY and CDR2 SVGAGI (reference sequence). For the CDR3, the DNA is TGTGCCAGCAGTTACCGCAGAGACAATCAGCCCCAGCATTTT. Its translation is CASSYRRDNQPQHF.

The chain carries TRBV6-6 and TRBJ1-2, with 7 bases lining up with TRBD1. The length of the CDR3 is 17 residues. The germline V gene encodes CDR1 MNHNY and CDR2 SVGAGI (reference sequence). The V gene end was trimmed by 5 bases and the J gene end by 3 bases; junction bases not matched to a gene: 15. The CDR3 coding sequence is TGTGCCAGCAGTCCTTTTGAGACAGGGAGTACGCACTATGGCTACACCTTC. This sequence encodes CASSPFETGSTHYGYTF.

The chain is built from TRBV9 and TRBJ1-2; 8 bases line up with TRBD1. Germline CDR1 is SGDLS and CDR2 is YYNGEE. This CDR3 contains 12 residues. The junction had 2 bases not matched to a gene; V was cut back by 2 bases and J by 8 bases. The chain's CDR3 is CASSVGQGGYTF. CDR3 DNA: TGTGCCAGCAGCGTCGGACAGGGCGGCTACACCTTC.

The rearrangement links TRBV12-3 or TRBV12-4 to TRBJ1-1; D is unclear. V dropped 2 bases and J dropped 3 bases, with 4 bases sitting between them. There are 12 residues in the CDR3. For the CDR3, the DNA is TGTGCCAGCAGTTTAATGGACACTGAAGCTTTCTTT. It codes for CASSLMDTEAFF.

This chain connects TRBV19 to TRBJ2-3; D tentatively reads TRBD1 or TRBD2 (5 bases each). The V gene's germline CDR1 is LNHDA and CDR2 SQIVND (reference sequence). The CDR3 sequence is 14 residues long. Trimming removed 5 bases from V and 0 bases from J, with 9 bases in between. This CDR3 is CASSPGPSTDTQYF. The CDR3 bases are TGTGCCAGTAGTCCGGGACCGAGCACAGATACGCAGTATTTT. Filled out from reference TRBV19 and TRBJ2-3, the complete variable domain reads DGGITQSPKYLFRKEGQNVTLSCEQNLNHDAMYWYRQDPGQGLRLIYYSQIVNDFQKGDIAEGYSVSREKKESFPLTVTSAQKNPTAFYLCASSPGPSTDTQYFGPGTRLTVL.

This clone was found a few times. The CDR3 reads CATSVGQGREKLFF. CDR3 nucleotide sequence: TGTGCCACCAGTGTTGGGCAGGGGCGGGAAAAACTGTTTTTT. The genes are TRBV24-1 and TRBJ1-4; weak D call: TRBD1 (6 bases). The CDR3 is made up of 14 amino acids. The germline CDR1 and CDR2 sequences are KGHDR and SFDVKD. Trimming stripped 5 bases from V and 8 bases from J, with 14 bases between.

The chain joins TRBV10-2 to TRBJ2-3; 10 bases map to TRBD2. J lost 8 bases, V lost 7 bases, and 21 bases had no gene match. CDR1 is WSHSY, CDR2 SAAADI, per germline. The CDR3 totals 18 residues. The CDR3 DNA is TGCGCCAGCACACTATTCTCGGGTCGACTAGCGGGTGTCGGTACGCAGTATTTT. It is translated as CASTLFSGRLAGVGTQYF.

This sequence joins TRBV5-1 and TRBJ2-7; a possible D gene is TRBD1 (5 bases). Trimming pared 2 bases from V and 6 bases from J, leaving 9 bases between. Per germline, CDR1 SGHRS and CDR2 YFSETQ. The CDR3 sequence is 12 residues long. In nucleotides, the CDR3 is TGCGCCAGCAGCTTTCAACAGGCCGAGCAGTACTTC. Translating gives CASSFQQAEQYF.

The chain carries TRBV19 and TRBJ1-2; the D gene is possibly TRBD1 (5 bases). CDR3 size: 15 residues. Trimming shortened V by 1 base and J by 4 bases, and 13 bases separated the two germline ends. Germline values: CDR1 LNHDA, CDR2 SQIVND (reference sequence). CDR3 in DNA: TGTGCCAGTAGTATAGGGTCGGGACGGATCTATGGCTACACCTTC. It specifies CASSIGSGRIYGYTF.

This chain connects TRBV10-3 to TRBJ1-1; 8 bases line up with TRBD1. After removal of 8 bases from V and 1 base from J, the junction contained 9 bases not matched to a gene. From germline, CDR1 is ENHRY and CDR2 SYGVKD. This CDR3 has 15 residues. The CDR3 loop is CAICGTGYPNTEAFF. CDR3 bases: TGTGCCATCTGTGGGACAGGCTATCCGAACACTGAAGCTTTCTTT.

DNA for the CDR3: TGTGCCAGCAGTTTACTATACGAGCAGTACTTC. As protein: CASSLLYEQYF. This sequence joins TRBV28 and TRBJ2-7; D call uncertain. V lost 2 bases and J lost 4, with 3 bases in between. CDR3 length equals 11 residues. From germline, CDR1 is MDHEN and CDR2 SYDVKM.

The chain's CDR3 is CASGMDRAQNNSPLHF. Here the CDR3 DNA reads TGCGCCAGCGGGATGGACAGGGCTCAAAATAATTCACCCCTCCACTTT. The chain links TRBV23-1 to TRBJ1-6, with 8 bases fitting TRBD1. TRBV23-1 is recorded as an ORF, its role being uncertain. V lost 8 bases, J lost 5 bases, and 11 bases stayed unmatched. The CDR3 runs 16 residues.

The V call is TRBV6-2 or TRBV6-3, the J call TRBJ2-5, with TRBD2 matching 10 bases. Germline V gene sequence: CDR1 MNHEY, CDR2 SVGEGT. The CDR3 totals 15 residues. V lost 6 bases, J lost 0 bases, and 4 bases stayed unmatched. The CDR3 nucleotides read TGTGCCAGCAGCCCACTAGCGGGAAACCAAGAGACCCAGTACTTC. Its protein is CASSPLAGNQETQYF.

This chain links TRBV18 with TRBJ2-5, with TRBD1 matching over 9 bases. This CDR3 has 14 residues. In germline, CDR1 is KGHSH, CDR2 LQKENI. Trimming took 4 bases from V and 5 from J; bases not matched to a gene: 5. The CDR3 nucleotides read TGTGCCAGCTCACTTACAGGGACAGGGGAGACCCAGTACTTC. The encoded protein is CASSLTGTGETQYF.

This clone was seen only once. The DNA for the CDR3 is TGTGCCAGTAGCAGGGACTTTTCCTACGAGCAGTACTTC. Its translation is CASSRDFSYEQYF. This chain joins TRBV19 and TRBJ2-7, with D perhaps matching TRBD2 (6 bases). Trimming cost V 6 bases and J 1 base, with 10 bases left between them. Germline V CDR1 and CDR2: LNHDA, SQIVND (reference sequence). The CDR3 has 13 residues.

The CDR3 loop reads CASSLGQGSYNEQFF. Written as DNA, the CDR3 is TGTGCCAGCAGTCTGGGACAGGGATCCTACAATGAGCAGTTCTTC. This rearrangement joins TRBV27 to TRBJ2-1, with 9 bases lining up with TRBD1. CDR1 is MNHEY, CDR2 SMNVEV, per germline (reference sequence). V lost 5 bases, J lost 1 base, and 3 bases stayed unmatched. The CDR3 contains 15 residues.

The V gene is TRBV9, the J gene TRBJ1-4, with 8 bases fitting TRBD1. There are 15 residues in the CDR3. J lost 5 bases, V lost 3 bases, and 6 bases had no gene match. Germline V gene sequence: CDR1 SGDLS, CDR2 YYNGEE. Here the CDR3 DNA reads TGTGCCAGCAGCGCCGTGACAGGGGAAAATGAAAAACTGTTTTTT. Its protein product is CASSAVTGENEKLFF.

The chain is built from TRBV5-1 and TRBJ1-1; D call uncertain. The CDR3 sequence is 14 residues long. In germline, CDR1 is SGHRS, CDR2 YFSETQ. V lost 4 bases, J lost 7 bases, and 17 bases lay in between. For the CDR3, the DNA is TGCGCCAGCAGCGTTCGACTCACCGGTAGTGAAGCTTTCTTT. Encoded protein: CASSVRLTGSEAFF.

The chain uses TRBV12-3 or TRBV12-4 and TRBJ1-1, with D unresolved. This CDR3 is built from 13 residues. V was clipped by 0 bases and J by 1 base, with 3 bases between them. The CDR3 bases are TGTGCCAGCAGTTTAGCAGGGAACACTGAAGCTTTCTTT. As protein: CASSLAGNTEAFF.

The chain combines TRBV2 with TRBJ2-2; D ambiguous. Deletions cut 6 bases from V and 6 bases from J, with 5 bases between. The CDR3 totals 11 residues. CDR1 and CDR2 (germline): SNHLY, FYNNEI. The CDR3 DNA reads as TGTGCCAGCAGAAGTTCCGGGGAGCTGTTTTTT. Amino acids: CASRSSGELFF.

The V call is TRBV7-2, the J call TRBJ2-1, with D possibly being TRBD2 (5 bases). From germline, CDR1 is SGHTA and CDR2 FQGNSA. V lost 5 bases to trimming and J lost 7 bases, with 21 bases between them. The length of the CDR3 is 16 residues. As DNA, the CDR3 is TGTGCCAGCAGCCGCTCAGTAGTGGGGAGCTCAAATGAGCAGTTCTTC. This encodes CASSRSVVGSSNEQFF. The variable domain in full, completed from reference TRBV7-2 and TRBJ2-1, reads GAGVSQSPSNKVTEKGKDVELRCDPISGHTALYWYRQSLGQGLEFLIYFQGNSAPDKSGLPSDRFSAERTGGSVSTLTIQRTQQEDSAVYLCASSRSVVGSSNEQFFGPGTRLTVL.